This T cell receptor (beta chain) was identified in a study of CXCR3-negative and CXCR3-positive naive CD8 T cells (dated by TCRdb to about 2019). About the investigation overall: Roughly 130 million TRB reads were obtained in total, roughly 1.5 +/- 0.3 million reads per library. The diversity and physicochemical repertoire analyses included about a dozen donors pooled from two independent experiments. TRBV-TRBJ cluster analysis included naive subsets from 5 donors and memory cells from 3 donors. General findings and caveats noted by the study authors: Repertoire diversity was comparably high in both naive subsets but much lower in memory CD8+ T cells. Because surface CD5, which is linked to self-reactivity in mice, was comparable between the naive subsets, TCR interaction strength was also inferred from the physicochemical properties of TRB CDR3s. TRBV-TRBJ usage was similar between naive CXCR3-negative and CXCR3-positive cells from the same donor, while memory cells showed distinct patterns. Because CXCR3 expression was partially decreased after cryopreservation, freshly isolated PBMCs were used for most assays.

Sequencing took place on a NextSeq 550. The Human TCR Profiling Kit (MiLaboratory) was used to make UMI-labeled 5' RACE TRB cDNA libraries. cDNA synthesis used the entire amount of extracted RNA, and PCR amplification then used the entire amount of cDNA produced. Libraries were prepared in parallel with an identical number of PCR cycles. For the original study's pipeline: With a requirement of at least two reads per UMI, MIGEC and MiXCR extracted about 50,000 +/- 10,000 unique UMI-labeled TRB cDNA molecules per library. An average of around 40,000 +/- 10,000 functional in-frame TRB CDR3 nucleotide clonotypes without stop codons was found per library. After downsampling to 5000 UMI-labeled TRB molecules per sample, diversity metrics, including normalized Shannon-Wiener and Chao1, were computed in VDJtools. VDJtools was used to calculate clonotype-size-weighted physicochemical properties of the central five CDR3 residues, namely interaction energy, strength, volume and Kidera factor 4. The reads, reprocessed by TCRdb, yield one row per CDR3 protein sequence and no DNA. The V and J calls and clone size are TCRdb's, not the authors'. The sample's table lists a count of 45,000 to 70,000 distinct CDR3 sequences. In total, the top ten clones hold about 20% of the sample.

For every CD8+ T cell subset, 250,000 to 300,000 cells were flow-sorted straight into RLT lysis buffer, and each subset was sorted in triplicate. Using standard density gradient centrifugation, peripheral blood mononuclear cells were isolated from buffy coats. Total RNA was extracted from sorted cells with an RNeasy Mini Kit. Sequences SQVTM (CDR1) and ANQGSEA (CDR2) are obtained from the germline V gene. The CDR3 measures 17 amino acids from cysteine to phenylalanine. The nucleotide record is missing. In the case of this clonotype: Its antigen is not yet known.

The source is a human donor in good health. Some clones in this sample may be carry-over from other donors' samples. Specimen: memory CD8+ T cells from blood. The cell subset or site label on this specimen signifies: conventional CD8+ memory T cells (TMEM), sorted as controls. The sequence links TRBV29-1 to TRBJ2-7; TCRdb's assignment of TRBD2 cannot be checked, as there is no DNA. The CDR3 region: CSVVGPSGGTGNYEQYF.